This TCR beta chain was captured by sequencing in a study of cytomegalovirus exposure and HLA in healthy donors. Study-level points and caveats: More clonal expansion characterized HLA-associated TCR beta chains than equally common others in a later analysis. TRBV6-2, TRBV6-3 and other indistinguishable V segments were excluded.

60 Vbeta and 13 Jbeta primers were used in PCR. The data were produced by immunoSEQ multiplex PCR, yet TCRdb's version contains in-frame clones alone and is incomplete. This table has 150,000 or so clones, roughly 73% appearing once. To note about this clone: Its antigen is currently unknown.

Looked up from germline, CDR1 is KGHSH and CDR2 is LQKENI. This CDR3 comprises 16 residues. Trimming left V 2 bases short and J 1 base short, with 13 bases between. The gene calls are TRBV18 and TRBJ2-3; D is unresolved. This TCR derives from a female donor in good health and CMV-seronegative. Input material: PBMCs. In nucleotides, the CDR3 is TGTGCCAGCTCACCAAATTCTTTAGTCGGCACAGATACGCAGTATTTT. It codes for CASSPNSLVGTDTQYF.